The 14 T cell receptor beta chains presented below share a single source sample, sequenced in a study of shared clonotypes between healthy human individuals. Only in-frame clones appear in the TCRdb table, and some are missing; sequencing was by immunoSEQ multiplex PCR. The table lists approximately 2,000,000 clones, less than 95% of them singletons. Sequenced: naive CD4+ T cells from PBMCs. The subset is: CD45RA+ positively selected. Receptors originate from a young man in good health. Some clones in this sample may be carry-over from other donors' samples.

This clone was counted only a few times. The V gene is TRBV15, the J gene TRBJ2-4, with D possibly matching TRBD1 (6 bases). This CDR3 spans 15 amino acids. V lost 3 bases, J lost 8 bases, and 17 bases lay in between. Germline loops: CDR1 LNHNV, CDR2 YYDKDF (reference sequence). The CDR3 nucleotides read TGTGCCACCAGCAGGGGGCCACAGGGTGTGGACATTCAGTACTTC. Amino acids: CATSRGPQGVDIQYF.

The chain carries TRBV19 and TRBJ2-1; TRBD1 agrees at 9 bases. V was clipped by 8 bases and J by 7 bases; unmatched bases: 6. Germline V CDR1 and CDR2: LNHDA, SQIVND (reference sequence). This CDR3 is 13 amino acids long. The CDR3 nucleotides read TGTGCCAGTTGGGACAGGGAATCGAATGAGCAGTTCTTC. Protein sequence: CASWDRESNEQFF.

This chain links TRBV19 with TRBJ2-6; D remains ambiguous. Germline values: CDR1 LNHDA, CDR2 SQIVND (reference sequence). The V gene lost 2 bases and the J gene lost 0 bases, with 8 bases spanning the gap. The CDR3 has 16 residues. The CDR3 spells CASSILHVSGANVLTF. The CDR3 bases are TGTGCCAGTAGTATACTGCACGTCTCTGGGGCCAACGTCCTGACTTTC.

The rearrangement uses TRBV19 and TRBJ2-3, with TRBD1 as a possible D gene (5 bases). The CDR3 covers 15 residues. Germline V gene sequence: CDR1 LNHDA, CDR2 SQIVND (reference sequence). V was shortened by 5 bases and J by 6 bases, with 18 bases between the two germline ends. This CDR3 reads CASSSARAPGDTQYF. The CDR3 DNA is TGTGCCAGTAGTTCGGCCAGGGCCCCCGGGGATACGCAGTATTTT.

This rearrangement joins TRBV11-2 to TRBJ2-1, with 7 bases lining up with TRBD2. J lost 6 bases, V lost 7 bases, and 12 bases had no gene match. Germline V gene data show CDR1 as SGHAT and CDR2 as FQNNGV. CDR3 length equals 15 residues. CDR3 region: CASIPWEGGRNEQFF. As DNA, the CDR3 is TGTGCCAGCATTCCGTGGGAGGGAGGGCGCAATGAGCAGTTCTTC.

The rearrangement links TRBV7-3 to TRBJ2-1; TRBD2 agrees at 10 bases. Germline V gene lookup returns CDR1 SGHTA and CDR2 FQGTGA. CDR3 size: 15 residues. After removal of 5 bases from V and 6 bases from J, the junction contained 7 bases not matched to a gene. CDR3 loop: CASSPVGTSVNEQFF. CDR3 DNA: TGTGCCAGCAGCCCCGTTGGGACTAGCGTCAATGAGCAGTTCTTC. Drawing the rest from reference TRBV7-3 and TRBJ2-1, the complete variable domain is GAGVSQTPSNKVTEKGKYVELRCDPISGHTALYWYRQSLGQGPEFLIYFQGTGAADDSGLPNDRFFAVRPEGSVSTLKIQRTERGDSAVYLCASSPVGTSVNEQFFGPGTRLTVL.

The rearrangement links TRBV27 to TRBJ1-1; D not certain. In germline, CDR1 is MNHEY, CDR2 SMNVEV (reference sequence). The V end was cut by 3 bases, the J end by 1 base, with 6 bases between. CDR3 length equals 13 residues. In DNA form, the CDR3 reads TGTGCCAGCAGTTTCATACCGAACACTGAAGCTTTCTTT. Translating it yields CASSFIPNTEAFF.

The chain employs TRBV6-1 and TRBJ2-7, with D perhaps matching TRBD2 (6 bases). The V end was cut by 10 bases, the J end by 4 bases, with 14 bases between. The length of the CDR3 is 12 residues. The germline V gene encodes CDR1 MNHNS and CDR2 SASEGT. The CDR3 DNA is TGTGCCATCACCGGGGGATCATACGAGCAGTACTTC. Translated: CAITGGSYEQYF.

In regard to this clone: At one of its ends the junction is not consistent with the germline gene, which may arise from a read error. The rearrangement links TRBV7-9 to TRBJ2-1, with D unresolved. Germline CDR1 is SEHNR and CDR2 is FQNEAQ (reference sequence). This CDR3 has 13 amino acids. The CDR3 bases are TGTGCCAGCAGCTTACCTCCCCCCCGTGAGAAGTTCTTC. Translating it yields CASSLPPPREKFF.

The chain employs TRBV28 and TRBJ2-2; D call uncertain. V shed 7 bases and J shed 0 bases, with 9 bases lying between them. The CDR3 is 14 amino acids. Germline CDR1 is MDHEN and CDR2 is SYDVKM. The CDR3 loop is CASMKDANTGELFF. The CDR3 DNA reads TGTGCCAGCATGAAGGATGCGAACACCGGGGAGCTGTTTTTT.

The chain is built from TRBV6-6 and TRBJ1-3; D call uncertain. With 7 bases removed from V and 2 bases from J, the gap between germline ends came to 12 bases. The germline gives CDR1 MNHNY, CDR2 SVGAGI (reference sequence). The CDR3 loop spans 14 amino acids. The CDR3 sequence is CASTHGIAGNTIYF. In DNA form, the CDR3 reads TGTGCCAGCACCCACGGCATTGCTGGAAACACCATATATTTT.

The chain carries TRBV6-5 and TRBJ1-2; the D gene is possibly TRBD1 (5 bases). The CDR3 extends over 13 amino acids. V was trimmed by 6 bases and J by 6 bases, leaving 14 bases between them. Germline CDR1 and CDR2: MNHEY and SVGAGI. This CDR3 reads CASSLFGAHGYTF. DNA of the CDR3: TGTGCCAGCAGCCTCTTCGGGGCGCATGGCTACACCTTC.

The count of this clone is one. The chain uses TRBV6-5 and TRBJ1-2; D not certain. This CDR3 has 14 residues. Trimming took 3 bases from V and 1 from J, leaving 9 bases between them. Germline V lookup: CDR1 MNHEY, CDR2 SVGAGI. CDR3: CASSYSPDNYGYTF. The CDR3 DNA reads as TGTGCCAGCAGTTATTCTCCAGATAACTATGGCTACACCTTC.

The chain links TRBV9 to TRBJ2-2, with TRBD2 identical over 7 bases. CDR3 length equals 16 residues. CDR1 and CDR2 from the germline V gene are SGDLS and YYNGEE. Losses at the gene ends were 4 bases for V and 3 bases for J; bases not matched to a gene: 9. CDR3 sequence: CASSLAVGRDTGELFF. CDR3 in DNA: TGTGCCAGCAGCCTAGCCGTGGGGAGGGACACCGGGGAGCTGTTTTTT. The full variable domain, completed using reference TRBV9 and TRBJ2-2, is DSGVTQTPKHLITATGQRVTLRCSPRSGDLSVYWYQQSLDQGLQFLIQYYNGEERAKGNILERFSAQQFPDLHSELNLSSLELGDSALYFCASSLAVGRDTGELFFGEGSRLTVL.